The entry below describes one T cell receptor beta chain. TCRdb's copy holds only in-frame clones and misses some; the assay was immunoSEQ multiplex PCR. This sample has around 96,000 clones; 80% to 95% occur once, and the top ten carry 3.5% to 4.5%. These data are taken from a study of T cell changes during pregnancy in multiple sclerosis. V was pared by 0 bases and J by 2 bases, with 6 bases of the junction left unmatched. Germline V CDR1 and CDR2: SGHDT, YYEEEE. The CDR3 is 16 residues long. The V gene is TRBV5-6, the J gene TRBJ2-3, with 7 positions matching TRBD2. Source: peripheral blood, taken in the first trimester of pregnancy. This sequence originates from a female donor with multiple sclerosis, enrolled in a pregnancy study. CDR3 sequence reads: CASSLGGGTNTDTQYF. The CDR3 DNA sequence: TGTGCCAGCAGCTTGGGAGGCGGGACTAACACAGATACGCAGTATTTT.